A selection of T cell receptor beta chains follows, all from one sample in a study of Ad26.COV2.S vaccination and SARS-CoV-2 variants. Profiled with immunoSEQ multiplex PCR; TCRdb holds only in-frame clones, not every one. The sample lists 440,000 or so clones, 92% occurring once. Sequenced material: peripheral blood, taken in a trial of Ad26.COV2.S vaccine versus placebo. These receptor sequences come from a person aged 18-60 years who received the Ad26.COV2.S COVID-19 vaccine or a placebo. Both conserved end residues are part of each CDR3. A D gene is named only where the DNA matches it firmly. Clone size, where shown, is once, few, many, or a class for clones that have expanded.

clone size	V gene	J gene	D gene	CDR3 DNA	CDR3 protein
-	TRBV30	TRBJ2-3	-	TGTGCCTGGAGTCCGTCGGATTTGACAGATACGCAGTATTTT	CAWSPSDLTDTQYF
-	TRBV4-1	TRBJ2-1	-	TGCGCCAGCAGCCAAGATGAATCGTGGGTGGCGAATGAGCAGTTCTTC	CASSQDESWVANEQFF
few	TRBV7-9	TRBJ2-7	-	TGTGCCAGCAGCCTCGGACCCGAGCAGTACTTC	CASSLGPEQYF
-	TRBV7-9	TRBJ2-1	-	TGTGCCAGCAGCCCTCCGGGGGCCGGGGCCCAATTCTCCTACAATGAGCAGTTCTTC	CASSPPGAGAQFSYNEQFF
-	TRBV12-2	TRBJ2-3	-	TGTGCAAGTCGCTTTCCTAGCGGGGGCACAGATACGCAGTATTTT	CASRFPSGGTDTQYF
-	TRBV28	TRBJ2-2	-	TGTGCCAGCATACAGGGAGGAATGAGCGGGGAGCTGTTTTTT	CASIQGGMSGELFF
-	TRBV25-1	TRBJ1-1	TRBD1	TGTGCCAGCAGTGAATACTCTACAGGGGTGGGCGAAGCTTTCTTT	CASSEYSTGVGEAFF
-	TRBV6-2/TRBV6-3	TRBJ2-5	TRBD2	TGTGCCAGCAGTAGTAGACTAGCGGGGGGGCAAGAGACCCAGTACTTC	CASSSRLAGGQETQYF
-	TRBV9	TRBJ2-3	-	TGTGCCAGCAGCGTAGAGTACCTAGACCCGTGGGATACGCAGTATTTT	CASSVEYLDPWDTQYF
-	TRBV7-9	TRBJ1-1	-	TGTGCCAGCAGCTTGCCGACGAACACTGAAGCTTTCTTT	CASSLPTNTEAFF
-	TRBV11-2	TRBJ2-3	-	TGTGCCAGCAGCCTCCCAGGGTGGGGCACAGATACGCAGTATTTT	CASSLPGWGTDTQYF
-	TRBV7-9	TRBJ1-4	-	TGTGCCAGCAGCGGAGAGGGGACTAATGAAAAACTGTTTTTT	CASSGEGTNEKLFF
-	TRBV18	TRBJ1-5	-	TGTGCCAGCTCACCGCCTACCGGGACGCCCCAATACTATAGCAATCAGCCCCAGCATTTT	CASSPPTGTPQYYSNQPQHF
-	TRBV10-1	TRBJ2-3	TRBD2	TGCGCCAGTAGCGGCGGGGGGGCGTCAACCGATACGCAGTATTTT	CASSGGGASTDTQYF
once	TRBV29-1	TRBJ2-1	-	TGCAGCGCCAAGAGGGGGAGGGCTGGTGACAATGAGCAGTTCTTC	CSAKRGRAGDNEQFF
-	TRBV9	TRBJ2-2	-	TGTGCCAGCAGCGTAGGAGGGGTAACTAACACCGGGGAGCTGTTTTTT	CASSVGGVTNTGELFF
-	TRBV6-2/TRBV6-3	TRBJ2-1	TRBD1	TGTGCCAGCAGTGACCACAGGGGGCGGCGTCATGAGCAGTTCTTC	CASSDHRGRRHEQFF
-	TRBV29-1	TRBJ1-2	TRBD1	TGCAGCGTTGAGCGGGGACAGGGCCACTATGGCTACACCTTC	CSVERGQGHYGYTF
-	TRBV7-2	TRBJ1-1	-	TGTGCCAGCAGCTTAGTTCACCCGAACACTGAAGCTTTCTTT	CASSLVHPNTEAFF
-	TRBV28	TRBJ1-5	-	TGTGCCAGCAGTTCCGAAAAGGACTACCATCAGCCCCAGCATTTT	CASSSEKDYHQPQHF
-	TRBV6-6	TRBJ2-7	TRBD2	TGTGCCAGCAGTCCAAGCGGGGGGGCTGTCTACGAGCAGTACTTC	CASSPSGGAVYEQYF
-	TRBV27	TRBJ2-5	-	TGTGCCAGCGGGGTTGGGGTGACCCAGTACTTC	CASGVGVTQYF
-	TRBV19	TRBJ2-1	-	TGTGCCACCAGCAACCGTCAGAATGAGCAGTTCTTC	CATSNRQNEQFF
-	TRBV5-4	TRBJ2-2	-	TGTGCCAGCAGCTTGGATAGGGGGGTTAACACCGGGGAGCTGTTTTTT	CASSLDRGVNTGELFF
-	TRBV7-2	TRBJ2-1	TRBD2	TGTGCCAGCAGCCCTAGCGGGGGGGCCTCCAATGAGCAGTTCTTC	CASSPSGGASNEQFF
-	TRBV29-1	TRBJ1-2	TRBD1	TGCAGCGTTGAAGACCCACAGGGGGCTCGATATGGCTACACCTTC	CSVEDPQGARYGYTF
-	TRBV4-3	TRBJ1-1	-	TGCGCCAGCAGCCAGCTCCGGGACACCCTTCAGAACACTGAAGCTTTCTTT	CASSQLRDTLQNTEAFF
-	TRBV5-6	TRBJ1-1	TRBD1	TGTGCCAGCAGTTTGGACAGGGGGAACACTGAAGCTTTCTTT	CASSLDRGNTEAFF
once	TRBV27	TRBJ2-1	TRBD2	TGTGCCAGCAGTTCCGGACTAGCGGGGGGCTTGATCTCCTACAATGAGCAGTTCTTC	CASSSGLAGGLISYNEQFF
-	TRBV10-3	TRBJ1-1	-	TGTGCCATCGGGGGACCGAACACTGAAGCTTTCTTT	CAIGGPNTEAFF
-	TRBV4-1	TRBJ1-5	-	TGCGCCAGCAGCCACCCTAACAGGGAGGGTCAGCCCCAGCATTTT	CASSHPNREGQPQHF
-	TRBV15	TRBJ1-2	-	TGTGCCACCAGCAGTTCCGGGACGGAGATTTATGGCTACACCTTC	CATSSSGTEIYGYTF
few	TRBV5-6	TRBJ1-5	TRBD1	TGTGCCAGCAGCTTTTTTAACAGGGGTCATAGCAATCAGCCCCAGCATTTT	CASSFFNRGHSNQPQHF
once	TRBV11-2	TRBJ2-4	-	TGTGCCAGCAGCTTAGGGATGAGGGGACAAAACATTCAGTACTTC	CASSLGMRGQNIQYF
-	TRBV7-6	TRBJ2-5	-	TGTGCCAGCAGCTTAGTAGGACCCTACAATACCCAAGAGACCCAGTACTTC	CASSLVGPYNTQETQYF
-	TRBV11-2	TRBJ1-2	TRBD1	TGTGCCAGCAGCTTAATTGCAGGGGGCTTCGGTGGCTACACCTTC	CASSLIAGGFGGYTF
-	TRBV9	TRBJ2-1	-	TGTGCCAGCAGCGTAGGGTCAGGGCCTTTGTACAATGAGCAGTTCTTC	CASSVGSGPLYNEQFF
-	TRBV5-1	TRBJ2-7	TRBD2	TGCGCCAGCAGCGCGACTAGCGGGGGATACGAGCAGTACTTC	CASSATSGGYEQYF
-	TRBV27	TRBJ2-7	-	TGTGCCAGCAGTCCATACACCTACTCCTACGAGCAGTACTTC	CASSPYTYSYEQYF
once	TRBV15	TRBJ2-3	-	TGTGCCACCAGCAATAGCGGAGGGGCGACAGATACGCAGTATTTT	CATSNSGGATDTQYF
-	TRBV11-2	TRBJ2-3	TRBD2	TGTGCCAGCACACACGGTAGCGGGGGGGCGGATACGCAGTATTTT	CASTHGSGGADTQYF
few	TRBV5-1	TRBJ1-1	TRBD1	TGCGCCAGCAGCTTGGGACCGGGACAGGGAGGAACTGAAGCTTTCTTT	CASSLGPGQGGTEAFF